A single sample is the source of the 3 T cell receptor beta chains below, sequenced in a study of CD8+ T cells in alopecia areata. Sample treatment: oral pan-JAK inhibitor, 5-10 mg twice daily. Sequencing templates came from extracted RNA that was reverse transcribed into cDNA. This table comes from immunoSEQ multiplex PCR, and its TCRdb copy is limited to in-frame clones, with some not included. This sample has 170,000 or so clones, with less than 70% found just once. Here the sequenced sample was CD8+ T cells sorted from blood, taken at week 24, from a patient treated with tofacitinib. Source of these receptors: a human donor with alopecia areata.

The gene calls are TRBV6-5 and TRBJ2-7; 8 bases are shared with TRBD1. Germline V gene data show CDR1 as MNHEY and CDR2 as SVGAGI. The CDR3 consists of 14 residues. V shed 6 bases, J shed 1 base, and the junction held 5 bases outside the gene matches. The CDR3 DNA follows: TGTGCCAGCAGCGCCGGGACAGGATCCTACGAGCAGTACTTC. This codes for CASSAGTGSYEQYF.

The rearrangement joins TRBV13 to TRBJ1-1; 11 bases are shared with TRBD1. The ends lost 5 bases at V and 5 bases at J; junction bases unmatched: 4. This CDR3 spans 14 amino acids. From germline, CDR1 is PRHDT and CDR2 FYEKMQ (reference sequence). The CDR3 reads CASSARDRGTEAFF. The CDR3, as DNA: TGTGCCAGCAGCGCCCGGGACAGGGGGACTGAAGCTTTCTTT.

To note about this clone: Other DNA sequences in this sample translate to the same CDR3. This chain joins TRBV7-9 and TRBJ1-5; no reliable D call. The CDR3 spans 12 residues. Deletions cut 1 base from V and 6 bases from J, with 4 bases between. From germline, CDR1 is SEHNR and CDR2 FQNEAQ (reference sequence). The CDR3 loop is CASSLGGQPQHF. Written as DNA, the CDR3 is TGTGCCAGCAGCTTAGGGGGTCAGCCCCAGCATTTT. The full variable domain, in which reference TRBV7-9 and TRBJ1-5 provide the parts outside the CDR3, is DTGVSQNPRHKITKRGQNVTFRCDPISEHNRLYWYRQTLGQGPEFLTYFQNEAQLEKSRLLSDRFSAERPKGSFSTLEIQRTEQGDSAMYLCASSLGGQPQHFGDGTRLSIL.